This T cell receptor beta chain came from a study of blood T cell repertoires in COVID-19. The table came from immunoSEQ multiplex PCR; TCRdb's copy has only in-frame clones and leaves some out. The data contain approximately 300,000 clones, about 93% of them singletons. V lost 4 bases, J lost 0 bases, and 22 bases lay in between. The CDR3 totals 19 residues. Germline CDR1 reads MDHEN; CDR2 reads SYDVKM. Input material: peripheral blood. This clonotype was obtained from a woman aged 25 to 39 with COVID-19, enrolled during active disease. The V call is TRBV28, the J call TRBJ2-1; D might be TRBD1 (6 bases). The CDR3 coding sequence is TGTGCCAGCAGTTCCCCTCGCACGGACAGTTCGAGCTCCTACAATGAGCAGTTCTTC. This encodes CASSSPRTDSSSSYNEQFF.